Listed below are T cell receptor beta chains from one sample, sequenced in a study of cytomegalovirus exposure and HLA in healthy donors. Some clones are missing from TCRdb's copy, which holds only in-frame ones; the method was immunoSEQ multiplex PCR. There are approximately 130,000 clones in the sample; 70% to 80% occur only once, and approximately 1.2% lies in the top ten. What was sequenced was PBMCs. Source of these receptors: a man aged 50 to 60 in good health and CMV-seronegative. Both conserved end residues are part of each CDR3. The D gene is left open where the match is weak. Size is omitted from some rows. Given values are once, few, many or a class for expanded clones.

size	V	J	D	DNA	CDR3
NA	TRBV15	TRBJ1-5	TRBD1	TGTGCCACCAGCAGAGAACAGGGGGCTCAGCCCCAGCATTTT	CATSREQGAQPQHF
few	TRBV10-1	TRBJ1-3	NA	TGCGCCAGCAGAAAGACAGGAGAAAACACCATATATTTT	CASRKTGENTIYF
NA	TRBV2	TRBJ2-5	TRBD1	TGTGCCAGCAGTGGGGACAGCCAAGAGACCCAGTACTTC	CASSGDSQETQYF
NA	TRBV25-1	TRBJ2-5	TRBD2	TGTGCCAGCAGTAGGGGAGGTGCGGGGGAAGAGACCCAGTACTTC	CASSRGGAGEETQYF
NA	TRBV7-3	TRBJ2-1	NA	TGTGCCAGCAGCTTAAGCGGGCCACGGAACAATGAGCAGTTCTTC	CASSLSGPRNNEQFF
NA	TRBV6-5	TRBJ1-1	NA	TGTGCCAGCAGTTACTCGTTCCTAACAGGATACACTGAAGCTTTCTTT	CASSYSFLTGYTEAFF
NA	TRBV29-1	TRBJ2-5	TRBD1	TGCAGCGTTGAAGCCGGACAGGGGTTCCGAGAGACCCAGTACTTC	CSVEAGQGFRETQYF
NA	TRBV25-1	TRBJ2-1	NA	TGTGCCAGCAGTGCCCCCAGGGGTAAGAGTGCGGCCGAGCAGTTCTTC	CASSAPRGKSAAEQFF
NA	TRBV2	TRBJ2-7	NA	TGTGCCAGCAGTGAGTTTATGACTACCTACGAGCAGTACTTC	CASSEFMTTYEQYF
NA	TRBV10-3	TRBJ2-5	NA	TGTGCCATCAGTGAGAGTGGCCCCCAAGAGACCCAGTACTTC	CAISESGPQETQYF
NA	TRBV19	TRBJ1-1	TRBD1	TGTGCCAGTAGTATAGATGCCGGGACAGGGCGTACTGAAGCTTTCTTT	CASSIDAGTGRTEAFF
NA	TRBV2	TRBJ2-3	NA	TGTGCCAGCAGCGGTGCACGTCGTAGCACAGATACGCAGTATTTT	CASSGARRSTDTQYF
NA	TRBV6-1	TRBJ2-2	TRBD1	TGTGCCAGCAGTGAAAAGGGGGCGGATACCGGGGAGCTGTTTTTT	CASSEKGADTGELFF
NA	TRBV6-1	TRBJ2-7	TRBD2	TGTGCCAGCAGTGCTACTAGCGGGAGTCGGGAGCAGTACTTC	CASSATSGSREQYF
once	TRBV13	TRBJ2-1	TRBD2	TGTGCCAGCAGGAGTAGGACTAGCGGGATTTCATCCTACAATGAGCAGTTCTTC	CASRSRTSGISSYNEQFF
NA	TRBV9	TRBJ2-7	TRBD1	TGTGCCAGCAGCGTAGCTGGGACAGGTTCCTACGAGCAGTACTTC	CASSVAGTGSYEQYF
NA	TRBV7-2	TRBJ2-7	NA	TGTGCCAGCAGCTTTACGCACGGGAGCTCCTACGAGCAGTACTTC	CASSFTHGSSYEQYF
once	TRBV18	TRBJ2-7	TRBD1	TGTGCCAGCTCACGAACAGGGGGTACTAGCTCCTACGAGCAGTACTTC	CASSRTGGTSSYEQYF
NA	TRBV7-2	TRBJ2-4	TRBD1	TGTGCCAGCAGCCCGGCGACAGGGAAAAACATTCAGTACTTC	CASSPATGKNIQYF
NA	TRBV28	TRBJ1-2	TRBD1	TGTGCCAGCAGTTTATACAGGACAGGGGGCGGCTATGGCTACACCTTC	CASSLYRTGGGYGYTF
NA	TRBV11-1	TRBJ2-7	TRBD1	TGTGCCAGCAGCAACTCAGCGGGACAGGGGTCCTACGAGCAGTACTTC	CASSNSAGQGSYEQYF
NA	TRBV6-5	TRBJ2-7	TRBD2	TGTGCCAGCAGTTACTCCTCGGGGGGTACGTCCTACGAGCAGTACTTC	CASSYSSGGTSYEQYF
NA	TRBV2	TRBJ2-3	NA	TGTGCCAGCAGTGCCCTGGGACATTTGGGAGATACGCAGTATTTT	CASSALGHLGDTQYF
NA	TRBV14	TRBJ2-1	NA	TGTGCCAGCAGCCAAGTCCTCGGGGGTTCCTACAATGAGCAGTTCTTC	CASSQVLGGSYNEQFF
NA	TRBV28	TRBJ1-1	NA	TGTGCCAGCAGTTACCTAAGGGCTGGGGGGACTGAAGCTTTCTTT	CASSYLRAGGTEAFF
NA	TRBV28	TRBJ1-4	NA	TGTGCCAGCAGGTCCACTTTGGATGAAAAACTGTTTTTT	CASRSTLDEKLFF
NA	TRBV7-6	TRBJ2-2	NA	TGTGCCAGCAGCGTAAATAGGGGCGGGGAGCTGTTTTTT	CASSVNRGGELFF
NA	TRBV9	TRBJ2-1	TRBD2	TGTGCCAGCAGCTCGGGACTAGCAATAAACAATGAGCAGTTCTTC	CASSSGLAINNEQFF
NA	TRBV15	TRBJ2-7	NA	TGTGCCACCAGCAGAGATCACTACGAGCAGTACTTC	CATSRDHYEQYF
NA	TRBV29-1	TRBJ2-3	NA	TGCAGCGTTAAAGGACTGATAAGCACAGATACGCAGTATTTT	CSVKGLISTDTQYF
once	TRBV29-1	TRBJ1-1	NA	TGCAGCGTTGAGGTCGAACTGGCTGAAGCTTTCTTT	CSVEVELAEAFF
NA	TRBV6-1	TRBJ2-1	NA	TGTGCCAGCAGTGAGGGCAGGGGGGTGTACAATGAGCAGTTCTTC	CASSEGRGVYNEQFF
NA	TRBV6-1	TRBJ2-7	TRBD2	TGTGCCAGCAGTGCTCTGGCTAGCGGGGTATACGAGCAGTACTTC	CASSALASGVYEQYF
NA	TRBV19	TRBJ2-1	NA	TGTGCCAGTAGTACCGGTGCGCTCGAAATTAAAAATGAGCAGTTCTTC	CASSTGALEIKNEQFF
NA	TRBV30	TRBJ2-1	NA	TGTGCCTGGAGTAGCGGGTACTCCCAATCCAGCTCCTACAATGAGCAGTTCTTC	CAWSSGYSQSSSYNEQFF
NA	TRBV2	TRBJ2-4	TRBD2	TGTGCCAGCAGGAACGCGGGGACTAGCGGGAGAGAGAGGTCCAAAAACATTCAGTACTTC	CASRNAGTSGRERSKNIQYF
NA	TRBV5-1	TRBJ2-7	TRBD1	TGCGCCAGCAGCCCTCGACAGGGAAGGACCTACGAGCAGTACTTC	CASSPRQGRTYEQYF
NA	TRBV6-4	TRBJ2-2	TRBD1	TGTGCCAGCAGTTATGGAACAGGGGGCACCGGGGAGCTGTTTTTT	CASSYGTGGTGELFF
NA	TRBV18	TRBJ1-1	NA	TGTGCCAGCTCACCAGGAGCGGGGAGGGAAGCTTTCTTT	CASSPGAGREAFF
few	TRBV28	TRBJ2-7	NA	TGTGCCAGCAGTTTATACGGCTACGAGCAGTACTTC	CASSLYGYEQYF
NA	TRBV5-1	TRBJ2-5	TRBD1	TGCGCCAGCAGCCTCGGACAGGGCAACATCCAAGAGACCCAGTACTTC	CASSLGQGNIQETQYF
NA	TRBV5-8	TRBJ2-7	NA	TGTGCCAGCAACTTCCGGGATCAACCCTACGAGCAGTACTTC	CASNFRDQPYEQYF
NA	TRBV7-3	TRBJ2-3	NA	TGTGCCAGCAGCTGGGATCAGACAGGAACGCAGTATTTT	CASSWDQTGTQYF
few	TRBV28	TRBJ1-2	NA	TGTGCCAGCAGTTTGCGGAATCGGAGAGGCTACACCTTC	CASSLRNRRGYTF
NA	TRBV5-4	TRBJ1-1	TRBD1	TGTGCCAGCAGGCCGGACAGGGCGAACACTGAAGCTTTCTTT	CASRPDRANTEAFF
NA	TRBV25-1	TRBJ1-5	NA	TGTGCCAGCGCTAAAGGGGGAAATCAGCCCCAGCATTTT	CASAKGGNQPQHF
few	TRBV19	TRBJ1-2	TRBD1	TGTGCCAGTAGAACCGGGACAGGGGGGGGCTATGGCTACACCTTC	CASRTGTGGGYGYTF
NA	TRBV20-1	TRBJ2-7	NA	TGCAGTGCTAGAGGCGGCGACGAGCAGTACTTC	CSARGGDEQYF
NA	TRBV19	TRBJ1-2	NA	TGTGCCAGTTGGAAGACAGGTCCTGGCTACACCTTC	CASWKTGPGYTF
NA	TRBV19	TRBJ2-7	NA	TGTGCCAGTAGTATAGGTGAAGGGGGAGTCGGGCAGTACTTC	CASSIGEGGVGQYF
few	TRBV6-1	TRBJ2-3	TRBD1	TGTGCCAGCAGTGGGCGGGACAGGGGAAGGACAGATACGCAGTATTTT	CASSGRDRGRTDTQYF
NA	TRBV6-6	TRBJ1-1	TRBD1	TGTGCCAGCAGTTACTCCGAACAGGGGGGAACTGAAGCTTTCTTT	CASSYSEQGGTEAFF
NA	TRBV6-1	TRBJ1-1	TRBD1	TGTGCCAGCAGTGACCGGACAGGGGGTAGGAATGAAGCTTTCTTT	CASSDRTGGRNEAFF